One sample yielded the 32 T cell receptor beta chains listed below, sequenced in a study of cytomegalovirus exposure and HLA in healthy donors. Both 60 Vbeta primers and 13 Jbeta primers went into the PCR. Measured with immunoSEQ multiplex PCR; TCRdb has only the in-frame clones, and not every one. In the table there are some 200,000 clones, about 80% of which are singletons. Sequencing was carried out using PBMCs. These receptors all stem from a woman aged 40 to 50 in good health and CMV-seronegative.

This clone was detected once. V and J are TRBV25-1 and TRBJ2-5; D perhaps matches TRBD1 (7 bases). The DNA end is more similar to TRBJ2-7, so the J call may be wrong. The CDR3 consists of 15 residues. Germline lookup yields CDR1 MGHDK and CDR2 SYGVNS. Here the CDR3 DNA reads TGTGCCAGCAGTCCCCGTCAGGGGGGATTCTACGAGCAGTACTTC. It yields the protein CASSPRQGGFYEQYF.

This chain's CDR3 is CASSFDRGTQYF. CDR3 in DNA: TGTGCCAGCAGCTTTGACCGAGGTACGCAGTATTTT. The gene calls are TRBV11-2 and TRBJ2-3, with D unresolved. V dropped 3 bases and J dropped 8 bases, with 9 bases sitting between them. Germline lookup yields CDR1 SGHAT and CDR2 FQNNGV. The CDR3 has 12 residues.

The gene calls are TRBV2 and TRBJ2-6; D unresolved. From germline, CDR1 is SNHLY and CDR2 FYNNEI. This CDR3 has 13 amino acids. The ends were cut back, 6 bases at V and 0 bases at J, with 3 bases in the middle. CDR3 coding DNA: TGTGCCAGCAGGTACTCTGGGGCCAACGTCCTGACTTTC. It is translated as CASRYSGANVLTF.

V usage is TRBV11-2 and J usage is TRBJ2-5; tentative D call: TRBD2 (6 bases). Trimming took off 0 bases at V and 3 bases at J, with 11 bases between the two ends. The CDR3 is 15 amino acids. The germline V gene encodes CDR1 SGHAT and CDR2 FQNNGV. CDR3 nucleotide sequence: TGTGCCAGCAGCTTAGAGGGTGGCGGGGAAGAGACCCAGTACTTC. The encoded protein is CASSLEGGGEETQYF.

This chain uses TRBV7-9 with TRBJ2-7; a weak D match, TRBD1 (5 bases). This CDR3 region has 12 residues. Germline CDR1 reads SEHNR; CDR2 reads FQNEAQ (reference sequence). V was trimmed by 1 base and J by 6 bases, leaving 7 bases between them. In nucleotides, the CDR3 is TGTGCCAGCAGCTTAGAGCAGGGCGAGCAGTACTTC. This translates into CASSLEQGEQYF.

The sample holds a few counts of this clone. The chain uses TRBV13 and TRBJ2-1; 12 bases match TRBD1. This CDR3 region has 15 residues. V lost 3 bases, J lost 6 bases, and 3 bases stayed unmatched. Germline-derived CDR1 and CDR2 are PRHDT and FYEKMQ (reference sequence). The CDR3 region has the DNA TGTGCCAGCAGCTTGACGGGACAGGGGGCCAATGAGCAGTTCTTC. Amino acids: CASSLTGQGANEQFF. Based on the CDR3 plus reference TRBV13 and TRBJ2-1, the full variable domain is AAGVIQSPRHLIKEKRETATLKCYPIPRHDTVYWYQQGPGQDPQFLISFYEKMQSDKGSIPDRFSAQQFSDYHSELNMSSLELGDSALYFCASSLTGQGANEQFFGPGTRLTVL.

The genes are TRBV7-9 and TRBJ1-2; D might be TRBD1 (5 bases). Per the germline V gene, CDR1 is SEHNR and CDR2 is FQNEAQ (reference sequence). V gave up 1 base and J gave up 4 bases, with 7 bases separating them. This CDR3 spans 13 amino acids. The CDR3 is CASSLGDSYGYTF. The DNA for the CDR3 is TGTGCCAGCAGCTTAGGCGACAGCTATGGCTACACCTTC. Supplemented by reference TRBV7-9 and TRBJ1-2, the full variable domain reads DTGVSQNPRHKITKRGQNVTFRCDPISEHNRLYWYRQTLGQGPEFLTYFQNEAQLEKSRLLSDRFSAERPKGSFSTLEIQRTEQGDSAMYLCASSLGDSYGYTFGSGTRLTVV.

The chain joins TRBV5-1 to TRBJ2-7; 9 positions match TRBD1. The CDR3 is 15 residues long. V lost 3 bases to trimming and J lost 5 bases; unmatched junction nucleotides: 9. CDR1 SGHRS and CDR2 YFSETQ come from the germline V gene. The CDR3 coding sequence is TGCGCCAGCAGCTCACCGGGACAGGGTAGAGACGAGCAGTACTTC. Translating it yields CASSSPGQGRDEQYF.

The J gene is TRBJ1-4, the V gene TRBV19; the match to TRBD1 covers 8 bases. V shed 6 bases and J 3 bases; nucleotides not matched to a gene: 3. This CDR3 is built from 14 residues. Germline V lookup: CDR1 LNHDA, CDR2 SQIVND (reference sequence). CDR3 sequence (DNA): TGTGCCAGTAGCGTACAGGGGGCTAATGAAAAACTGTTTTTT. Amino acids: CASSVQGANEKLFF.

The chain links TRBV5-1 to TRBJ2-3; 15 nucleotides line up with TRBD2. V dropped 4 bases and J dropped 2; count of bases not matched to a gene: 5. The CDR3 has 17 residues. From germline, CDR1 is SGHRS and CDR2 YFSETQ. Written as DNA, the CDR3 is TGCGCCAGCAGCGAGGGACTAGCGGGGGGAGCCACAGATACGCAGTATTTT. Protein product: CASSEGLAGGATDTQYF.

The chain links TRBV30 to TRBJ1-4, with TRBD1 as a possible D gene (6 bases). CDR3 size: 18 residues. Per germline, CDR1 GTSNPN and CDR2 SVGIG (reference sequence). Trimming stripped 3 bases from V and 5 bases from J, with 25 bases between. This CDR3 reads CAWRNWVLTDSSNEKLFF. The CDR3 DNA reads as TGTGCCTGGAGAAATTGGGTATTGACGGACAGTTCCAATGAAAAACTGTTTTTT.

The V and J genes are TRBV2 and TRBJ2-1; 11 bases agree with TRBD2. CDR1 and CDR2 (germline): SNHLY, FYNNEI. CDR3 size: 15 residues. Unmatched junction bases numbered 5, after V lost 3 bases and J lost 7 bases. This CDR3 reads CASSDVAGGPNEQFF. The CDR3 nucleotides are TGTGCCAGCAGTGACGTAGCGGGGGGGCCGAATGAGCAGTTCTTC.

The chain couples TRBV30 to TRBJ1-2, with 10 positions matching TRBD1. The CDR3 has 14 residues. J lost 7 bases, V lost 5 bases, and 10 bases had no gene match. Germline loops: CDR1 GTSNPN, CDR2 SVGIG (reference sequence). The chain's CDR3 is CAWGQDRGASGYTF. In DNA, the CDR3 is TGTGCCTGGGGCCAGGACAGGGGGGCATCTGGCTACACCTTC.

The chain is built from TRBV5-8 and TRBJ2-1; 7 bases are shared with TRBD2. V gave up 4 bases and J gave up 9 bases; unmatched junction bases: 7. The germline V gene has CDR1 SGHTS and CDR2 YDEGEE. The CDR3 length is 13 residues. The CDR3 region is CASSRWTGGEQFF. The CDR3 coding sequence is TGTGCCAGCAGCCGATGGACGGGAGGTGAGCAGTTCTTC.

The CDR3 reads CASSQRGVSSYNEQFF. CDR3 sequence (DNA): TGCGCCAGCAGCCAGCGGGGGGTGAGCTCCTACAATGAGCAGTTCTTC. V usage is TRBV4-3 and J usage is TRBJ2-1; 8 nucleotides match TRBD2. This CDR3 has 16 amino acids. Germline V gene lookup returns CDR1 LGHNA and CDR2 YSLEER. V dropped 3 bases and J dropped 0; count of bases not matched to a gene: 4.

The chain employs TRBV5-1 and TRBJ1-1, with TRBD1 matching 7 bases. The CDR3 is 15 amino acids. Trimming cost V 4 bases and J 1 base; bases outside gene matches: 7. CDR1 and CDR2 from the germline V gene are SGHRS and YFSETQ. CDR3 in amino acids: CASSTQQGSNTEAFF. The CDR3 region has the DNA TGCGCCAGCAGCACTCAACAGGGGTCGAACACTGAAGCTTTCTTT.

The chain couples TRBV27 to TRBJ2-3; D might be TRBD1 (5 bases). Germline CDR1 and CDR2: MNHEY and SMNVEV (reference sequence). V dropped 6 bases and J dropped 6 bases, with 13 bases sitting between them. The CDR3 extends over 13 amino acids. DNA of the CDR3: TGTGCCAGCAGAAGTTGGGGCGCGGATACGCAGTATTTT. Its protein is CASRSWGADTQYF.

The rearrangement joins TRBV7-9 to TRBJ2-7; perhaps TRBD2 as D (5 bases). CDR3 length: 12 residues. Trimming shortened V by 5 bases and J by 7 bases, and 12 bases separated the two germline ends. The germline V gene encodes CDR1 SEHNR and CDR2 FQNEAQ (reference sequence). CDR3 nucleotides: TGTGCCAGCAGCGTGACTCGGAGGGAGCAGTACTTC. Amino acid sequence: CASSVTRREQYF.

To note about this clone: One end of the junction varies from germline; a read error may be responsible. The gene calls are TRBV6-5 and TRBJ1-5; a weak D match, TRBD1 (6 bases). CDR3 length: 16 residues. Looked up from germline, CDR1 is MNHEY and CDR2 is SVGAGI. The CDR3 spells CASSSYSRGTNRPQHF. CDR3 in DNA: TGTGCCAGCAGTTCATATAGCAGGGGTACCAATCGGCCCCAGCATTTT.

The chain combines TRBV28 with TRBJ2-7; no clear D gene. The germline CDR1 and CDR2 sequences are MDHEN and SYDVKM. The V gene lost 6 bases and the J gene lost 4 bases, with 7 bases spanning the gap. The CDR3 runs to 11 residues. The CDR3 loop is CASSLGYEQYF. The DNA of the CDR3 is TGTGCCAGCAGCCTCGGGTACGAGCAGTACTTC.

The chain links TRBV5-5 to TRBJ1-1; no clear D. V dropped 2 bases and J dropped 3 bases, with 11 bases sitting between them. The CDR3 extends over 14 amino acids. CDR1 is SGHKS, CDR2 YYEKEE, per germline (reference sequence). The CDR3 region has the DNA TGTGCCAGCAGCTTCGGGAACTTGGACACTGAAGCTTTCTTT. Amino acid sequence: CASSFGNLDTEAFF.

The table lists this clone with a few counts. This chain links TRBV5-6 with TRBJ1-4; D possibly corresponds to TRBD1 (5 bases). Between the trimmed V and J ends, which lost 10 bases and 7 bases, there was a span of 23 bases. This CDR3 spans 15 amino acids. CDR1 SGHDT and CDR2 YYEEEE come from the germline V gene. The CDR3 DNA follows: TGTGCCGGGGCGGGATGGGTGCAGGGTGCTGAAAAACTGTTTTTT. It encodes CAGAGWVQGAEKLFF.

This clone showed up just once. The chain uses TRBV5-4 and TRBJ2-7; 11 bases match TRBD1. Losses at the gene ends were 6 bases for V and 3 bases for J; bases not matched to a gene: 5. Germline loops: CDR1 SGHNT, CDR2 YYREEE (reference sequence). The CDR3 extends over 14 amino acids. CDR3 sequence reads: CASTPGQGGYEQYF. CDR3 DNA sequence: TGTGCCAGCACCCCGGGACAGGGGGGCTACGAGCAGTACTTC. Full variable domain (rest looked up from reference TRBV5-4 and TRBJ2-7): ETGVTQSPTHLIKTRGQQVTLRCSSQSGHNTVSWYQQALGQGPQFIFQYYREEENGRGNFPPRFSGLQFPNYSSELNVNALELDDSALYLCASTPGQGGYEQYFGPGTRLTVT.

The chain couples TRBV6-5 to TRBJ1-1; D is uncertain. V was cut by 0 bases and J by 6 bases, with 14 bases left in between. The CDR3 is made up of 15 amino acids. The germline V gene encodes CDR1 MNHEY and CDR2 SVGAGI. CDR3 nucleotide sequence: TGTGCCAGCAGTTACTCGAGGGTACCAGAATCTGAAGCTTTCTTT. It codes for CASSYSRVPESEAFF.

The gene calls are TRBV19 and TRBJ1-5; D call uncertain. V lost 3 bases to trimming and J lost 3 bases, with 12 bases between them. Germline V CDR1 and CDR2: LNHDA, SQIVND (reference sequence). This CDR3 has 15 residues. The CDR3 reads CASSIPSGPNQPQHF. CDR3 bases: TGTGCCAGTAGTATCCCCAGCGGTCCCAATCAGCCCCAGCATTTT.

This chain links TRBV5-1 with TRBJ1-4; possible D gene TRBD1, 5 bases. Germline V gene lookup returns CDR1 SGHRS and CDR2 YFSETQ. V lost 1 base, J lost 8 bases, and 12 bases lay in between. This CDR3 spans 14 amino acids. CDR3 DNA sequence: TGCGCCAGCAGCTTGAATATGGGGCACGAAAAACTGTTTTTT. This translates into CASSLNMGHEKLFF.

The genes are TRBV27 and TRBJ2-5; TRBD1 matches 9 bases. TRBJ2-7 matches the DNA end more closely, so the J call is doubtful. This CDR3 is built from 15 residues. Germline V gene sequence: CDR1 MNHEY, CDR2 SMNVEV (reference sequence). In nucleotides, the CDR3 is TGTGCCAGCAGTACGGACTCGGGACAGGGCTACGAGCAGTACTTC. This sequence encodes CASSTDSGQGYEQYF.

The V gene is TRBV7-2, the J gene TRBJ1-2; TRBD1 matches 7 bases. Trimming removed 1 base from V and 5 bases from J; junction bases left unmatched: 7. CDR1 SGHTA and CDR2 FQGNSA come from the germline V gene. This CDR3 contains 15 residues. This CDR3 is CASSLEGDSFYGYTF. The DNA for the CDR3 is TGTGCCAGCAGCTTAGAGGGGGACAGCTTTTATGGCTACACCTTC.

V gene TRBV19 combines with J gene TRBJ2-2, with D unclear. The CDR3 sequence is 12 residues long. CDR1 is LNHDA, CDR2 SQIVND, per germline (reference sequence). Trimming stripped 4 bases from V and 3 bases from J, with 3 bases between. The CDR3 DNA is TGTGCCAGTAGTACATACACCGGGGAGCTGTTTTTT. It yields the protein CASSTYTGELFF.

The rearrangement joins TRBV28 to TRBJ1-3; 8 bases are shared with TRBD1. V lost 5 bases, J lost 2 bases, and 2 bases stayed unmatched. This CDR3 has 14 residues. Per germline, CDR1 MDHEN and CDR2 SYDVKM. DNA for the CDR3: TGTGCCAGCAGTCGACAGGGGACTGGAAACACCATATATTTT. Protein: CASSRQGTGNTIYF. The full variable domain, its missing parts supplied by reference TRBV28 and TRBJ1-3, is DVKVTQSSRYLVKRTGEKVFLECVQDMDHENMFWYRQDPGLGLRLIYFSYDVKMKEKGDIPEGYSVSREKKERFSLILESASTNQTSMYLCASSRQGTGNTIYFGEGSWLTVV.

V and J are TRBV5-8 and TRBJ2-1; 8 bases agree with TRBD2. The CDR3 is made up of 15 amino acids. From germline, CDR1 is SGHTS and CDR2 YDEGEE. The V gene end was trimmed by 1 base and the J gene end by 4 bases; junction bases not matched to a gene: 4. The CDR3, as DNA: TGTGCCAGCAGCTTGTACACTAGCGGATACAATGAGCAGTTCTTC. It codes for CASSLYTSGYNEQFF.

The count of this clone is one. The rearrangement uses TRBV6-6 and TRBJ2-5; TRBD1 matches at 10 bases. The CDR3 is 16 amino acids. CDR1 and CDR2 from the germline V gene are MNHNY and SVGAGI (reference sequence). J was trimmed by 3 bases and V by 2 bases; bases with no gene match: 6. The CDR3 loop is CASSYPGTGEEETQYF. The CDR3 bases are TGTGCCAGCAGTTACCCGGGGACAGGGGAGGAAGAGACCCAGTACTTC.